This TCR beta chain emerged from a study of shared clonotypes between healthy human individuals. As handled by the study authors: From ImmunoSEQ came sequences covering only the junction and carrying no quality scores, so filtering differed. Only in-frame clones appear in the TCRdb table, and some are missing; sequencing was by immunoSEQ multiplex PCR. D and trimming come from the DNA, and the V and J calls and clone size come from that table. The table lists roughly 2.1 million clones, roughly 91% of them singletons. CDR1 is LGHNA, CDR2 YNFKEQ, per germline. The CDR3 is 17 residues long. Trimming removed 0 bases from V and 0 bases from J, with 12 bases in between. Turning to this clone: Antigen unknown.

CD45RO-negative cells were positively selected for CCR7, leaving out terminally differentiated effector memory CD45RA+ cells. Every contributor of samples was a Caucasian grown-up residing in Nashville, Tennessee. Notes on the study in general: Blood was the sole source, and tissue repertoires probably differ.

The sequence derives from a man younger than 30 in good health. Some clones in this sample may be carry-over from other donors' samples. Material for sequencing was naive CD8+ T cells from PBMCs. This sequence joins TRBV4-2 and TRBJ2-1; D is unclear. CDR3 region: CASSQDGRKSSYNEQFF. CDR3 nucleotides: TGTGCCAGCAGCCAAGATGGACGCAAGAGCTCCTACAATGAGCAGTTCTTC.